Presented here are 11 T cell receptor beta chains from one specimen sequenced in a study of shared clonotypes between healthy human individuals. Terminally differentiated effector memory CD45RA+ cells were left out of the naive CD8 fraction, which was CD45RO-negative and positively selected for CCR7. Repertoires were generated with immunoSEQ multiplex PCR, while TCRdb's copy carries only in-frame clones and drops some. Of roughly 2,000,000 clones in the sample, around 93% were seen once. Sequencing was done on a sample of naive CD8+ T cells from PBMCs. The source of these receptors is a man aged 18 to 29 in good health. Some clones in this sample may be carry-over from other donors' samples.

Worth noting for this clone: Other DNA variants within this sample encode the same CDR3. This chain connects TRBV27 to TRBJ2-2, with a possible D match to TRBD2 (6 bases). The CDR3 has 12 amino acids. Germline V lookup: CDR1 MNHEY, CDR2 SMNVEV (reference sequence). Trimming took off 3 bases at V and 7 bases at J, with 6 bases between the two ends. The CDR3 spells CASSFGSGELFF. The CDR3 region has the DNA TGTGCCAGCAGTTTCGGGAGCGGGGAGCTGTTTTTT.

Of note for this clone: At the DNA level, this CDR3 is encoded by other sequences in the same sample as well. In DNA form, the CDR3 reads TGTGCCAGCAGCCTAGGGGGGGAAGAGACCCAGTACTTC. It encodes CASSLGGEETQYF. The V and J genes are TRBV7-9 and TRBJ2-5, with a weak D call TRBD2 (7 bases). From germline, CDR1 is SEHNR and CDR2 FQNEAQ (reference sequence). V lost 5 bases to trimming and J lost 3 bases, with 10 bases between them. CDR3 length: 13 amino acids.

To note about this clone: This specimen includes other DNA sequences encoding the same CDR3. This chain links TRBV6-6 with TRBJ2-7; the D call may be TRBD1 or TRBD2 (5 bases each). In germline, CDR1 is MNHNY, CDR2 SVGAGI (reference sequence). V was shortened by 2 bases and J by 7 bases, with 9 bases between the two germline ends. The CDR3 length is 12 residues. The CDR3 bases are TGTGCCAGCAGTTACGGGGGTAGTGAGCAGTACTTC. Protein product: CASSYGGSEQYF.

CDR3 residues: CASGAQGTGNTIYF. CDR3 nucleotide sequence: TGTGCTAGTGGCGCCCAGGGGACGGGAAACACCATATATTTT. The genes are TRBV12-5 and TRBJ1-3, with D maybe TRBD1 (6 bases). V was shortened by 6 bases and J by 4 bases, with 13 bases between the two germline ends. Germline CDR1 and CDR2: LGHNT and FRNRAP. This CDR3 contains 14 residues.

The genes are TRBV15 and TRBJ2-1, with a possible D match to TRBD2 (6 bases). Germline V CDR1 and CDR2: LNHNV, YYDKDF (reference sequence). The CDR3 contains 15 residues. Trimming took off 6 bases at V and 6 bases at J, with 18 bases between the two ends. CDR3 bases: TGTGCCACCAGGAGCGGGTTATCTGGAGGCAATGAGCAGTTCTTC. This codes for CATRSGLSGGNEQFF.

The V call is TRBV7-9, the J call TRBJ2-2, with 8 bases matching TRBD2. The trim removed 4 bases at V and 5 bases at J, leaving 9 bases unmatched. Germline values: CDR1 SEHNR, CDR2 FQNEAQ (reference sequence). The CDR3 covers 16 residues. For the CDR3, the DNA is TGTGCCAGCAGCTACGCCGGGACTAGTAGGACCGGGGAGCTGTTTTTT. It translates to CASSYAGTSRTGELFF.

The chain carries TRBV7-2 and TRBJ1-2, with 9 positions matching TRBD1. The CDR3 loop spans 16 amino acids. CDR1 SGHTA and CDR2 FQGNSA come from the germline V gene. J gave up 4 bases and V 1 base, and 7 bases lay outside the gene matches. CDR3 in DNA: TGTGCCAGCAGCTTAGAGGGGACAGGGTTAGGCTATGGCTACACCTTC. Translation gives CASSLEGTGLGYGYTF.

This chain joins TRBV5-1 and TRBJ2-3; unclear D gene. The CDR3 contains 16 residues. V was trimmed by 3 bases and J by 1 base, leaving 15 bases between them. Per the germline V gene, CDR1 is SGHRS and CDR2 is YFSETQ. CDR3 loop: CASSSIRREGTDTQYF. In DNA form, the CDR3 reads TGCGCCAGCAGCTCTATACGGCGTGAGGGCACAGATACGCAGTATTTT.

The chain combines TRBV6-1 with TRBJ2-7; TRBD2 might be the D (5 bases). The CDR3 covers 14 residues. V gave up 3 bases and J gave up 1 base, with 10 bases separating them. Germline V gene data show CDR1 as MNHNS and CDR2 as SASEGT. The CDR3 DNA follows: TGTGCCAGCAGTGACACCGGGGTGTCCTACGAGCAGTACTTC. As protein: CASSDTGVSYEQYF.

Here the CDR3 DNA reads TGTGCCAGCAGTTTCCCCCCGACTAGCGGGTCTAACCGGGTCGAAGAGACCCAGTACTTC. This gives the protein CASSFPPTSGSNRVEETQYF. The chain recombines TRBV27 with TRBJ2-5, with 10 bases fitting TRBD2. Looked up from germline, CDR1 is MNHEY and CDR2 is SMNVEV (reference sequence). The junction had 19 bases not matched to a gene; V was cut back by 3 bases and J by 3 bases. The CDR3 is 20 residues long.

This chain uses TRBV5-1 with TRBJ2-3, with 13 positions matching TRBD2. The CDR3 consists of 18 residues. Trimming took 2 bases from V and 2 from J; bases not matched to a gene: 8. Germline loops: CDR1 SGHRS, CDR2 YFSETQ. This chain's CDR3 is CASSFTPGLAGVTDTQYF. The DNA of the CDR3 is TGCGCCAGCAGCTTTACTCCTGGACTAGCGGGAGTCACAGATACGCAGTATTTT.